These T cell receptor beta chains were read from a single sample in a study of blood T cell repertoires in COVID-19. Libraries were prepared by immunoSEQ multiplex PCR; TCRdb keeps only in-frame clonotypes and omits some of them. The sample has approximately 140,000 clones; 85% are singletons. Sequenced input: peripheral blood. The receptors stem from a woman between 35 and 50 years old with active or convalescent COVID-19. Each CDR3 is given with its conserved first and last residue. The D gene is left open where the match is weak. Clone size, where shown, is once, few, many, or a class for clones that have expanded.

clone size,J gene,D gene,V gene,CDR3 length,CDR3 protein,CDR3 DNA
NA,TRBJ1-2,TRBD1,TRBV3-1/TRBV3-2,17,CASSRLPGQGANYGYTF,TGTGCCAGCAGCCGTCTTCCCGGACAGGGGGCTAACTATGGCTACACCTTC
NA,TRBJ2-7,TRBD1,TRBV10-3,16,CAISGRGQSIPYEQYF,TGTGCCATCAGTGGACGGGGACAGAGCATCCCTTACGAGCAGTACTTC
NA,TRBJ1-6,NA,TRBV19,15,CASSILGADNSPLHF,TGTGCCAGTAGTATTCTAGGGGCTGATAATTCACCCCTCCACTTT
NA,TRBJ2-7,TRBD2,TRBV28,13,CASSFPGLAAVYF,TGTGCCAGCAGTTTCCCGGGACTAGCGGCGGTTTACTTC
NA,TRBJ1-1,NA,TRBV5-4,15,CASSLPGATNTEAFF,TGTGCCAGCAGCCTCCCCGGAGCTACGAACACTGAAGCTTTCTTT
NA,TRBJ1-5,TRBD1,TRBV19,15,CASSFRQGGNQPQHF,TGTGCCAGTAGTTTCAGACAGGGAGGCAATCAGCCCCAGCATTTT
NA,TRBJ1-2,NA,TRBV27,13,CASSLSRDYGYTF,TGTGCCAGCAGTTTATCGAGGGACTATGGCTACACCTTC
once,TRBJ1-2,NA,TRBV29-1,13,CSVDARTNYGYTF,TGCAGCGTTGACGCCAGGACTAACTATGGCTACACCTTC
NA,TRBJ2-6,NA,TRBV25-1,15,CASSERGRGANVLTF,TGTGCCAGCAGTGAAAGGGGGAGAGGGGCCAACGTCCTGACTTTC
NA,TRBJ2-7,TRBD1,TRBV19,14,CASSTHRGSYEQYF,TGTGCCAGTAGTACCCACAGGGGTAGCTACGAGCAGTACTTC
NA,TRBJ2-3,TRBD2,TRBV5-4,15,CASSRGTSGPDTQYF,TGTGCCAGCAGCCGAGGGACTAGCGGGCCAGATACGCAGTATTTT
NA,TRBJ1-1,NA,TRBV28,14,CASKEGGGDTEAFF,TGTGCCAGCAAGGAGGGAGGGGGTGACACTGAAGCTTTCTTT
NA,TRBJ1-3,TRBD1,TRBV5-1,16,CASSLAGQGAGNTIYF,TGCGCCAGCAGCTTGGCCGGACAGGGCGCGGGAAACACCATATATTTT
NA,TRBJ2-3,NA,TRBV3-1/TRBV3-2,12,CASSQPSDTQYF,TGTGCCAGCAGCCAACCGAGTGATACGCAGTATTTT
NA,TRBJ2-7,TRBD1,TRBV20-1,14,CSASGTGATYEQYF,TGCAGTGCTAGTGGCACAGGGGCCACCTACGAGCAGTACTTC
NA,TRBJ1-1,NA,TRBV2,13,CASSEVGGTEAFF,TGTGCCAGCAGTGAAGTAGGGGGCACTGAAGCTTTCTTT
NA,TRBJ2-5,TRBD2,TRBV7-9,17,CASSRYGVAGASETQYF,TGTGCCAGCAGCCGCTATGGGGTAGCGGGAGCGTCGGAGACCCAGTACTTC
NA,TRBJ2-3,NA,TRBV9,14,CASTQQGTTDTQYF,TGTGCCAGCACCCAACAGGGCACCACAGATACGCAGTATTTT
NA,TRBJ1-6,NA,TRBV6-1,14,CASSEDRRNSPLHF,TGTGCCAGCAGTGAGGACAGAAGAAATTCACCCCTCCACTTT
NA,TRBJ1-1,TRBD1,TRBV12-3/TRBV12-4,12,CASRSSTGRAFF,TGTGCCAGCAGATCGTCGACAGGGAGAGCTTTCTTT
NA,TRBJ1-2,NA,TRBV28,15,CASSFRDRPLFGYTF,TGTGCCAGCAGTTTCCGCGACAGGCCCCTATTTGGCTACACCTTC
few,TRBJ1-2,TRBD1,TRBV30,14,CAWVDRGLGYGYTF,TGTGCCTGGGTTGACAGGGGGCTCGGCTATGGCTACACCTTC
NA,TRBJ1-2,TRBD1,TRBV28,13,CASREPTGGGYTF,TGTGCCAGCAGGGAGCCTACAGGGGGTGGCTACACCTTC
NA,TRBJ1-5,NA,TRBV27,13,CASSLGRVQPQHF,TGTGCCAGCAGTTTAGGCAGGGTTCAGCCCCAGCATTTT
NA,TRBJ1-6,TRBD1,TRBV28,14,CASRTGKLDSPLHF,TGTGCCAGCAGGACAGGGAAGTTGGATTCACCCCTCCACTTT
NA,TRBJ2-3,NA,TRBV7-2,15,CASSLSYRSADTQYF,TGTGCCAGCAGCTTATCATATCGTAGCGCAGATACGCAGTATTTT
once,TRBJ2-3,NA,TRBV29-1,12,CSVVSGTDTQYF,TGCAGCGTTGTTAGCGGCACAGATACGCAGTATTTT
few,TRBJ1-3,TRBD1,TRBV19,17,CASTRTGLPDSGNTIYF,TGTGCCAGTACCCGGACAGGCCTCCCGGACTCTGGAAACACCATATATTTT
NA,TRBJ1-2,TRBD1,TRBV28,14,CASSLFGQGDGYTF,TGTGCCAGCAGTTTATTTGGACAGGGTGATGGCTACACCTTC
NA,TRBJ2-5,NA,TRBV11-2,15,CASSLPDIGGETQYF,TGTGCCAGCAGCTTACCAGACATCGGGGGAGAGACCCAGTACTTC
NA,TRBJ2-2,TRBD2,TRBV9,16,CASSVVGGSYTGELFF,TGTGCCAGCAGCGTAGTTGGCGGGAGCTACACCGGGGAGCTGTTTTTT
NA,TRBJ1-5,TRBD1,TRBV28,15,CASNDGTGGHQPQHF,TGTGCCAGCAATGACGGGACAGGGGGCCATCAGCCCCAGCATTTT
NA,TRBJ1-1,TRBD1,TRBV7-9,16,CASSPTGQLMNTEAFF,TGTGCCAGCAGCCCGACGGGACAGCTTATGAACACTGAAGCTTTCTTT
NA,TRBJ1-6,NA,TRBV25-1,17,CASSELYMAGGNSPLHF,TGTGCCAGCAGTGAACTGTACATGGCGGGGGGCAATTCACCCCTCCACTTT
NA,TRBJ1-1,NA,TRBV19,13,CASSTRREVGAFF,TGTGCCAGTAGTACCCGCAGGGAGGTGGGAGCTTTCTTT
NA,TRBJ1-4,NA,TRBV27,15,CASSLWTGTREKLFF,TGTGCCAGCAGTTTATGGACGGGGACAAGGGAAAAACTGTTTTTT
NA,TRBJ1-1,TRBD1,TRBV9,15,CASSVVPGTGTEAFF,TGTGCCAGCAGCGTAGTTCCCGGGACAGGGACTGAAGCTTTCTTT
once,TRBJ2-3,TRBD1,TRBV10-1,15,CASSDGRGNLDTQYF,TGCGCCAGCAGTGACGGCAGGGGGAATTTGGATACGCAGTATTTT
once,TRBJ1-6,NA,TRBV5-1,14,CASTTGTPNSPLHF,TGCGCCAGCACGACCGGGACACCAAATTCACCCCTCCACTTT
NA,TRBJ1-1,NA,TRBV15,13,CATSSLAEVEAFF,TGTGCCACCAGCAGTTTAGCCGAGGTTGAAGCTTTCTTT
NA,TRBJ1-5,TRBD1,TRBV10-1,15,CASSEGGTVNQPQHF,TGCGCCAGCAGTGAGGGGGGGACAGTCAATCAGCCCCAGCATTTT
NA,TRBJ2-5,TRBD1,TRBV28,15,CASSPVRQGRETQYF,TGTGCCAGCAGCCCTGTCCGACAGGGTCGGGAGACCCAGTACTTC
NA,TRBJ2-4,NA,TRBV4-1,14,CASSQELAKNIQYF,TGCGCCAGCAGCCAAGAACTAGCCAAAAACATTCAGTACTTC
NA,TRBJ2-3,TRBD2,TRBV4-2,14,CASSPGGRTDTQYF,TGTGCCAGCAGCCCGGGGGGGCGGACAGATACGCAGTATTTT